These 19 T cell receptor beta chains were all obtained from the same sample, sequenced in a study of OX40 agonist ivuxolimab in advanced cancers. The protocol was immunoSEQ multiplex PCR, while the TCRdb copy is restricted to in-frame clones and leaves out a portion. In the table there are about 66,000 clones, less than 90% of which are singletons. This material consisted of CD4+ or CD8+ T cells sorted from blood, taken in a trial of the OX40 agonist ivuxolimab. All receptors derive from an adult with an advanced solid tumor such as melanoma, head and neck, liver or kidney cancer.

CDR3 nucleotides: TGTGCCAGCAGTTCGGGTATTACCTCTGGTGAGCAGTTCTTC. As protein: CASSSGITSGEQFF. V usage is TRBV6-5 and J usage is TRBJ2-1; D ambiguous. Trimming shortened V by 4 bases and J by 9 bases, and 16 bases separated the two germline ends. The CDR3 is made up of 14 amino acids. CDR1 and CDR2 (germline): MNHEY, SVGAGI.

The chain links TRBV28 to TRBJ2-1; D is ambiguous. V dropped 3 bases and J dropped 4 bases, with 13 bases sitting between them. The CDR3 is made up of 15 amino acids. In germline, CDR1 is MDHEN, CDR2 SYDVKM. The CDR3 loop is CASSFSRWPYNEQFF. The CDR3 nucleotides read TGTGCCAGCAGTTTCAGTCGTTGGCCTTACAATGAGCAGTTCTTC.

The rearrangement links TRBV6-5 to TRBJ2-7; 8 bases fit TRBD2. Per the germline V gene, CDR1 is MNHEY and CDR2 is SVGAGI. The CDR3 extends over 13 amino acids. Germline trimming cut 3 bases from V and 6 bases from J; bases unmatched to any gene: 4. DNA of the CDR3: TGTGCCAGCAGTTATATGGCGGGGGGCGAGCAGTACTTC. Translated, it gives CASSYMAGGEQYF.

The CDR3 here is CTGVGEGTDTQYF. The CDR3 bases are TGTACAGGGGTAGGGGAGGGAACAGATACGCAGTATTTT. The chain couples TRBV6-1 to TRBJ2-3; D possibly matches TRBD1 or TRBD2 (7 bases each). Germline-derived CDR1 and CDR2 are MNHNS and SASEGT. The CDR3 length is 13 residues.

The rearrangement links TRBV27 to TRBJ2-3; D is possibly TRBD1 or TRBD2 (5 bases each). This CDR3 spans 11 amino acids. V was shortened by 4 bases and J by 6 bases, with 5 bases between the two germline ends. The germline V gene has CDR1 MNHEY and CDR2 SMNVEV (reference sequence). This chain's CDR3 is CASSWGDTQYF. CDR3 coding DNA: TGTGCCAGCAGTTGGGGGGATACGCAGTATTTT.

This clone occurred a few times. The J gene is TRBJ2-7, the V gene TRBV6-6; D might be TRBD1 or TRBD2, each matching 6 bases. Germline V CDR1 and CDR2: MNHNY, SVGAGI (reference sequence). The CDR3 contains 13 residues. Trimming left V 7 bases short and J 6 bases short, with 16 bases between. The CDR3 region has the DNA TGTGCCAGCACCCTGAGGGGGGCTGGCGAGCAGTACTTC. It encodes CASTLRGAGEQYF.

The CDR3 reads CASSVGGWGQETQYF. The CDR3, as DNA: TGTGCCAGCAGCGTAGGGGGCTGGGGGCAAGAGACCCAGTACTTC. The chain uses TRBV9 and TRBJ2-5, with D perhaps assigned TRBD1 or TRBD2 (5 bases each). V was trimmed by 0 bases and J by 2 bases, leaving 11 bases between them. The CDR3 consists of 15 residues. Germline loops: CDR1 SGDLS, CDR2 YYNGEE. Using reference TRBV9 and TRBJ2-5 for the parts outside the CDR3, the full variable domain is DSGVTQTPKHLITATGQRVTLRCSPRSGDLSVYWYQQSLDQGLQFLIQYYNGEERAKGNILERFSAQQFPDLHSELNLSSLELGDSALYFCASSVGGWGQETQYFGPGTRLLVL.

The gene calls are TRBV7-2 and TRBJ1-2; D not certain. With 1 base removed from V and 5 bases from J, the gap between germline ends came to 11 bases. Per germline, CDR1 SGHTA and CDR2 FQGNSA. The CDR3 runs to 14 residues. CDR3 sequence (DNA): TGTGCCAGCAGCTTAGTGGATACGGGGTATGGCTACACCTTC. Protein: CASSLVDTGYGYTF.

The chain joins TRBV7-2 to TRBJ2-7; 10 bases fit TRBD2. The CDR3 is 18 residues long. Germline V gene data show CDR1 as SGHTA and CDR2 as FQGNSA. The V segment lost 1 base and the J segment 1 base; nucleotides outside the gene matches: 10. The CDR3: CASSLVRPTSGLSYEQYF. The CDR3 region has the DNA TGTGCCAGCAGCTTAGTGCGTCCGACTAGCGGGCTATCCTACGAGCAGTACTTC.

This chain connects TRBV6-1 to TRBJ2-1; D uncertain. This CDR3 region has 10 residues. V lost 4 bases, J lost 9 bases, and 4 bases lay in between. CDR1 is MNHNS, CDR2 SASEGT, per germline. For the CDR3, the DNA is TGTGCCAGCAGTGTGGGTGAGCAGTTCTTC. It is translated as CASSVGEQFF.

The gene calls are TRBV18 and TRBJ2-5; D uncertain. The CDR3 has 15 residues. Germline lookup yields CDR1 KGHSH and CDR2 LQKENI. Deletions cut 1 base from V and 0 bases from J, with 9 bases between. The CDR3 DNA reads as TGTGCCAGCTCACCACTCGGACGAAACCAAGAGACCCAGTACTTC. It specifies CASSPLGRNQETQYF.

CDR3 in DNA: TGTGCCAGCAGCTTAGCGCAGGGACAGACCCAGTACTTC. It yields the protein CASSLAQGQTQYF. The rearrangement uses TRBV7-2 and TRBJ2-5; D possibly uses TRBD1 or TRBD2 (5 bases each). Germline assignment: CDR1 SGHTA and CDR2 FQGNSA. Trimming removed 0 bases at V and 6 bases at J, with 8 bases between. CDR3 length equals 13 residues.

The CDR3 DNA is TGTGCCAGCAGCCTCCGAAACACTGAAGCTTTCTTT. Translated, it gives CASSLRNTEAFF. The chain joins TRBV4-2 to TRBJ1-1; D gene unclear. The V end was cut by 4 bases, the J end by 2 bases, with 5 bases between. Germline V gives CDR1 LGHNA, CDR2 YNFKEQ. The CDR3 spans 12 residues.

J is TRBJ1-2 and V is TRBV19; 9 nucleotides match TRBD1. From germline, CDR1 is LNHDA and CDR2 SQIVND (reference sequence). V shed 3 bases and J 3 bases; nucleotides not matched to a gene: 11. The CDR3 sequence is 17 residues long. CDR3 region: CASSMAPGQGQYYGYTF. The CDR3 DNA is TGTGCCAGTAGTATGGCCCCCGGACAGGGGCAATACTATGGCTACACCTTC.

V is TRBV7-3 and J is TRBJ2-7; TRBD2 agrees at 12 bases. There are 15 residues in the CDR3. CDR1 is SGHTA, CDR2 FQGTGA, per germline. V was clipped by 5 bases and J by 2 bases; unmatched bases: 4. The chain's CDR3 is CASSPGLAGPYEQYF. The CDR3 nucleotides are TGTGCCAGCAGCCCCGGACTAGCGGGGCCCTACGAGCAGTACTTC.

The CDR3 reads CASSFGTASYEQYF. The CDR3 bases are TGTGCCAGCAGCTTCGGGACAGCCTCCTACGAGCAGTACTTC. J is TRBJ2-7 and V is TRBV7-2; 7 positions agree with TRBD1. The CDR3 sequence is 14 residues long. J was trimmed by 0 bases and V by 3 bases; bases with no gene match: 2. Germline CDR1 reads SGHTA; CDR2 reads FQGNSA. Looking up the rest from reference TRBV7-2 and TRBJ2-7 gives the full variable domain: GAGVSQSPSNKVTEKGKDVELRCDPISGHTALYWYRQSLGQGLEFLIYFQGNSAPDKSGLPSDRFSAERTGGSVSTLTIQRTQQEDSAVYLCASSFGTASYEQYFGPGTRLTVT.

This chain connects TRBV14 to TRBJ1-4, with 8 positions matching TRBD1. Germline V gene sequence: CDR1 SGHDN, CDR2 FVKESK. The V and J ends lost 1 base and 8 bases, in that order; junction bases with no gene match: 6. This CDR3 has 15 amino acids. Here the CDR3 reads CASSQVAGGMEKLFF. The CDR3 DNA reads TGTGCCAGCAGCCAAGTCGCAGGGGGCATGGAAAAACTGTTTTTT.

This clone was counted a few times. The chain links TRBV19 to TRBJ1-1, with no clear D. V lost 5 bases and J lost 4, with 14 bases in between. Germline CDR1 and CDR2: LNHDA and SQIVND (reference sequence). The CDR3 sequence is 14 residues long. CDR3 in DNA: TGTGCCAGTAGTCCGGCCCGGCGCATCACTGAAGCTTTCTTT. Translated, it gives CASSPARRITEAFF.

The CDR3 loop is CASSFGIPRYTGELFF. The CDR3 DNA follows: TGTGCCAGCAGCTTTGGCATTCCGAGGTACACCGGGGAGCTGTTTTTT. The chain recombines TRBV7-9 with TRBJ2-2; no reliable D call. Germline assignment: CDR1 SEHNR and CDR2 FQNEAQ (reference sequence). The CDR3 sequence is 16 residues long. V dropped 3 bases and J dropped 3 bases, with 14 bases sitting between them.